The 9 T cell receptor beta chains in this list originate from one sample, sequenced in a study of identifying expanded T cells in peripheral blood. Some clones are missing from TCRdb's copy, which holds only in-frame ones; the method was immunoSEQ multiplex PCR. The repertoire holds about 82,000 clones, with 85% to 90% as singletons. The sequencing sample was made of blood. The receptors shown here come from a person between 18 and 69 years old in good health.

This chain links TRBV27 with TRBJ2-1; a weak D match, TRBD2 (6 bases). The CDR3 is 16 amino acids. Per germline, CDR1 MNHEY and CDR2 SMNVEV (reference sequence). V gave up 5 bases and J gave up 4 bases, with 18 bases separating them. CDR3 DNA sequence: TGTGCCAGCAGTCCGGCGGGGCGGGGATCTTACAATGAGCAGTTCTTC. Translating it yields CASSPAGRGSYNEQFF.

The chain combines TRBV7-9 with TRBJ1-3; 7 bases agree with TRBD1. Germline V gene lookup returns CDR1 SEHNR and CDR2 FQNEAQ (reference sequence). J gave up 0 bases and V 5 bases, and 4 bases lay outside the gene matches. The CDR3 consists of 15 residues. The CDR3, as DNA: TGTGCCAGCAGCCCGGACAGGCCCTCTGGAAACACCATATATTTT. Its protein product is CASSPDRPSGNTIYF. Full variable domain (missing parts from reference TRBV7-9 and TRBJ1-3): DTGVSQNPRHKITKRGQNVTFRCDPISEHNRLYWYRQTLGQGPEFLTYFQNEAQLEKSRLLSDRFSAERPKGSFSTLEIQRTEQGDSAMYLCASSPDRPSGNTIYFGEGSWLTVV.

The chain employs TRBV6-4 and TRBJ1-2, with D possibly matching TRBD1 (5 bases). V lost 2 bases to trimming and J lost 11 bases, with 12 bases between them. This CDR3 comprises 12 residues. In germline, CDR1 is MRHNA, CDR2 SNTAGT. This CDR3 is CASSDRRGWYTF. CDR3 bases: TGTGCCAGCAGTGACCGTCGGGGGTGGTACACCTTC.

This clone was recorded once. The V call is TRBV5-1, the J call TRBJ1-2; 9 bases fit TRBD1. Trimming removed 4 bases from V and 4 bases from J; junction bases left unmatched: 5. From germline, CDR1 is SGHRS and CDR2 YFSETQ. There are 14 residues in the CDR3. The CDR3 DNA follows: TGCGCCAGCAGCCCCGGGACAGGGATCTATGGCTACACCTTC. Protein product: CASSPGTGIYGYTF.

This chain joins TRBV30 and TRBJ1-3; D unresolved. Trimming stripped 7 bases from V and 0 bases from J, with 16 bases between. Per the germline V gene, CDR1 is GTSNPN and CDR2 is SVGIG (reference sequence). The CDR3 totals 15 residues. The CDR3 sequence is CASSLMESSGNTIYF. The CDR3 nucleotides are TGTGCCTCATCGTTAATGGAAAGCTCTGGAAACACCATATATTTT.

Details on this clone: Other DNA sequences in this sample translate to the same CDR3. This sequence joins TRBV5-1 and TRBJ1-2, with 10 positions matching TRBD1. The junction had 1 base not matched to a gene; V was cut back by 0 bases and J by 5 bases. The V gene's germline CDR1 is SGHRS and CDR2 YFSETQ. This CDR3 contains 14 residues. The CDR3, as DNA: TGCGCCAGCAGCTTGGGGACAGGGGGATATGGCTACACCTTC. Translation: CASSLGTGGYGYTF. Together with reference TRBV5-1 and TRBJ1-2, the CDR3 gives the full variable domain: KAGVTQTPRYLIKTRGQQVTLSCSPISGHRSVSWYQQTPGQGLQFLFEYFSETQRNKGNFPGRFSGRQFSNSRSEMNVSTLELGDSALYLCASSLGTGGYGYTFGSGTRLTVV.

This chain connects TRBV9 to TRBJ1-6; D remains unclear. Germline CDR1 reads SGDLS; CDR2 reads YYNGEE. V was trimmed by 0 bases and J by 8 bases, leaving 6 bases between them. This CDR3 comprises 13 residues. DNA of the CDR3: TGTGCCAGCAGCGTAGGAGTTGATTCACCCCTCCACTTT. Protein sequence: CASSVGVDSPLHF.

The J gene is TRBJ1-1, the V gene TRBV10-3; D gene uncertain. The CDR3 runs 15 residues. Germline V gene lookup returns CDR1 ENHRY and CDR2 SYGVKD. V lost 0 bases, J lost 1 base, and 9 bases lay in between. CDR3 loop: CAISESGRKNTEAFF. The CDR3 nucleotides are TGTGCCATCAGTGAGTCAGGACGGAAGAACACTGAAGCTTTCTTT.

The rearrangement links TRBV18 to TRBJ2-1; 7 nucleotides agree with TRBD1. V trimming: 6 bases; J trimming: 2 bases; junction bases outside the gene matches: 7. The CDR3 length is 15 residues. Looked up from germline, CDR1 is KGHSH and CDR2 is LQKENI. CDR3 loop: CASSERQGAYNEQFF. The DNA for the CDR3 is TGTGCCAGCTCTGAGCGGCAGGGGGCCTACAATGAGCAGTTCTTC. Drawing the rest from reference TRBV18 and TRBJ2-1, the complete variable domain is NAGVMQNPRHLVRRRGQEARLRCSPMKGHSHVYWYRQLPEEGLKFMVYLQKENIIDESGMPKERFSAEFPKEGPSILRIQQVVRGDSAAYFCASSERQGAYNEQFFGPGTRLTVL.